The clone carrying this TCR beta chain was seen repeatedly, ten times or more. Its antigen is currently unknown. Genomic DNA constituted the template upon which TCR beta VDJ and CDR3 profiling was performed. TCRdb reprocessed the reads with MiXCR, giving one entry per CDR3 protein. Of hundreds of thousands of distinct CDR3 sequences in the sample, 65% to 80% were seen once. The sample belongs to a study of CD8+CD57+ T cells in acquired aplastic anemia. For the study at large: Sorted CD4+ and CD8+ cells gave a mean 3.2 ug DNA, range 0.2 to 27.4 ug. Study findings and constraints: Simpson's diversity of CD8+ cells was not significantly different in patients compared with controls. The study identified more than 25 CD8+ CDR3 sequences shared by patients and controls.

V lost 1 base and J 2 bases, leaving 11 bases between the germline ends. CDR3 length: 15 amino acids. CDR1 and CDR2 from the germline V gene are LGHDT and YNNKEL (reference sequence). Sample: sorted CD4+, CD8+, or CD8+CD57+ T cells (not recorded which) from PBMCs. This sequence was found in a human donor in good health, serving as a control. The rearrangement joins TRBV3-1 to TRBJ1-1, with D uncertain. The CDR3, as DNA: TGTGCCAGCAGCCAAGTAATCAGGCCTAACACTGAAGCTTTCTTT. Translating gives CASSQVIRPNTEAFF.